This TCR beta chain was recorded in a study of neurological immune-mediated disorders. Study in general: Within the group of about 35 multiple sclerosis patients, some 31 were relapsing-remitting, while 3 were secondary progressive. Study-level results: The multiple sclerosis repertoire cluster was not associated with any clinical or MRI feature, with the authors stating that larger cohorts are needed.

The authors produced cDNA by 5'RACE using 10-nucleotide random UMIs. MiXCR, run by TCRdb on the 5' RACE reads, gives a single entry per CDR3 protein. The sample records tens of thousands of distinct CDR3 sequences, around 4.5% being singletons. This clonotype showed up just a few times. Its antigen is unidentified. V was trimmed by 8 bases and J by 6 bases, leaving 16 bases between them. The CDR3 is 12 amino acids. Germline values: CDR1 SQVTM, CDR2 ANQGSEA. The TCR originated in a woman aged 55-70 years with multiple sclerosis. The sequenced material came from PBMCs. The chain is built from TRBV29-1 and TRBJ1-1; D possibly corresponds to TRBD1 (5 bases). The CDR3 protein is CSSKWGDAEAFF. For the CDR3, the DNA is TGCAGCTCGAAGTGGGGGGACGCTGAAGCTTTCTTT.